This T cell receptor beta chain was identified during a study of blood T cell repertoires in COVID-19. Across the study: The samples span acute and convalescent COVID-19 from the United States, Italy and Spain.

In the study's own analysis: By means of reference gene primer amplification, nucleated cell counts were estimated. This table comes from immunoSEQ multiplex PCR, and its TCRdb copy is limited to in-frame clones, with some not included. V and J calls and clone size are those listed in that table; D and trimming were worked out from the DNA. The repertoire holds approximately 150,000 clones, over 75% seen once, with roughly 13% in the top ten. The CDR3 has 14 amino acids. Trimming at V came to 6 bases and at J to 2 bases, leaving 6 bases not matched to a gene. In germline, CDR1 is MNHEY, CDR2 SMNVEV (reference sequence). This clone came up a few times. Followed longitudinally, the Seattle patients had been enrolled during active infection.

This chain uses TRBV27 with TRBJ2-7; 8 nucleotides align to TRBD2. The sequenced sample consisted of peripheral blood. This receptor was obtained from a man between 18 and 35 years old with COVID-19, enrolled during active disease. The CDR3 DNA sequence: TGTGCCAGCAGAATGTCCGGGAGGGCCTACGAGCAGTACTTC. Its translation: CASRMSGRAYEQYF.